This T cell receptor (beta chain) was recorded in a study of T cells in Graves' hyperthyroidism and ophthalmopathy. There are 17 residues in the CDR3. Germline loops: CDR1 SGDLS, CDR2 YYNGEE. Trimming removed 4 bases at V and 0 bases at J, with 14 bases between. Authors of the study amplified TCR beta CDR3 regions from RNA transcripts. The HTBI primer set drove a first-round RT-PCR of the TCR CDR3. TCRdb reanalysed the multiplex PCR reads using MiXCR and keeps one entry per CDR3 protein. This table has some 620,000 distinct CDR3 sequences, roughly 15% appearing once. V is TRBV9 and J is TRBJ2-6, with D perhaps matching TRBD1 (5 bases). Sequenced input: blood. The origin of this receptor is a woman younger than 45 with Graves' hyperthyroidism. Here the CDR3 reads CASSFRQISSGANVLTF. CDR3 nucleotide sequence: TGTGCCAGCAGCTTTAGACAGATAAGCTCTGGGGCCAACGTCCTGACTTTC. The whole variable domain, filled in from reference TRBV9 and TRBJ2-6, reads DSGVTQTPKHLITATGQRVTLRCSPRSGDLSVYWYQQSLDQGLQFLIQYYNGEERAKGNILERFSAQQFPDLHSELNLSSLELGDSALYFCASSFRQISSGANVLTFGAGSRLTVL.